The entry below gives a single TCR beta chain sequence along with its context. The treatment: oral pan-JAK inhibitor, 5-10 mg twice daily. Alopecia areata patients gave lesional scalp punch biopsies and peripheral blood samples. Once RNA had been extracted, it was reverse transcribed into cDNA to act as the sequencing template. Libraries were prepared by immunoSEQ multiplex PCR; TCRdb keeps only in-frame clonotypes and omits some of them. The data show about 210,000 clones, over 60% seen once. Germline assignment: CDR1 SGHAT and CDR2 FQNNGV. V lost 0 bases, J lost 4 bases, and 10 bases stayed unmatched. The CDR3 sequence is 17 residues long. This entry comes from a study of CD8+ T cells in alopecia areata.

The sample in question was CD4+ T cells sorted from blood, obtained at week 4, from a patient treated with tofacitinib. The V gene is TRBV11-2, the J gene TRBJ2-3, with 7 positions matching TRBD1. This TCR was recovered from a human donor with alopecia areata. This chain's CDR3 is CASSLDTGQALPDTQYF. As DNA, the CDR3 is TGTGCCAGCAGCTTAGATACTGGACAGGCTCTCCCAGATACGCAGTATTTT. The variable domain in full, completed from reference TRBV11-2 and TRBJ2-3, reads EAGVAQSPRYKIIEKRQSVAFWCNPISGHATLYWYQQILGQGPKLLIQFQNNGVVDDSQLPKDRFSAERLKGVDSTLKIQPAKLEDSAVYLCASSLDTGQALPDTQYFGPGTRLTVL.